This T cell receptor beta chain was documented in a study of CD4+ T cells in melanoma. Study outcomes and limitations: Neoantigen-specific CD4+ T cells in melanoma reportedly had diverse differentiation states. CD8+ T cell, macrophage and B cell function reportedly correlated with neoantigen-specific CD4+ T cells.

Clones were sequenced by immunoSEQ multiplex PCR, and TCRdb holds only the in-frame ones, with some missing. The data show more than 8,500 clones, with approximately 64% seen just once and around 15% held by the top ten. The germline CDR1 and CDR2 sequences are LNHDA and SQIVND (reference sequence). The CDR3 consists of 14 residues. With 5 bases clipped from V and 7 bases from J, the junction kept 6 bases outside the gene matches. Points on this clone: Antigen specificity is unknown.

This TCR derives from a human donor with melanoma. Specimen: cells from a culture (not recorded whether cultured in vitro). The gene calls are TRBV19 and TRBJ2-4; TRBD1 matches at 9 bases. The CDR3 protein is CASSGTGTGNIQYF. The CDR3 DNA sequence: TGTGCCAGTAGTGGAACCGGGACAGGGAACATTCAGTACTTC.